These 9 T cell receptor beta chains were sequenced from one sample in a study of T-cell reconstitution after alpha-beta-depleted transplantation in children. Preparing the TCRbeta library involved the use of unique molecular identifiers. TCRdb re-called the PCR reads through MiXCR, storing one row per CDR3 protein. The table records approximately 200,000 distinct CDR3 sequences, roughly 15% of them present only once. The starting material was PBMCs from the stem cell graft donor, obtained from the stem cell graft. The source is a human donor who donated a stem cell graft to a child with acute lymphoblastic leukemia.

Many counts were recorded for this clonotype. The chain couples TRBV18 to TRBJ2-3; D perhaps matches TRBD1 (5 bases). The V gene lost 1 base and the J gene lost 2 bases, with 7 bases spanning the gap. The CDR3 is 14 amino acids. CDR1 is KGHSH and CDR2 is LQKENI in the germline V gene. This chain's CDR3 is CASSPRQSTDTQYF. Written as DNA, the CDR3 is TGTGCCAGCTCACCACGACAGTCCACAGATACGCAGTATTTT.

This clonotype showed up many times. The chain employs TRBV5-1 and TRBJ2-1; 12 positions agree with TRBD2. The CDR3 is made up of 14 amino acids. With 4 bases clipped from V and 8 bases from J, the junction kept 4 bases outside the gene matches. CDR1 SGHRS and CDR2 YFSETQ come from the germline V gene. This CDR3 reads CASSLLAGGDEQFF. CDR3 nucleotides: TGCGCCAGCAGCCTTCTAGCGGGAGGGGATGAGCAGTTCTTC.

As concerns this clonotype: This may be a read error: a much more frequent sequence differs by one nucleotide. V gene TRBV12-3 or TRBV12-4 combines with J gene TRBJ1-1; perhaps TRBD1 as D (6 bases). The CDR3 loop spans 13 amino acids. This chain's CDR3 is CASLRGMNTESFF. The CDR3 nucleotides read TGTGCCAGCCTCAGGGGCATGAACACTGAATCTTTCTTT.

This clonotype was recorded a few times. The rearrangement joins TRBV3-1 to TRBJ2-3; D is unresolved. The CDR3 is made up of 13 amino acids. Between the trimmed V and J ends, which lost 4 bases and 6 bases, there was a span of 11 bases. CDR1 LGHDT and CDR2 YNNKEL come from the germline V gene (reference sequence). The CDR3 spells CASSPMDGDTQYF. CDR3 in DNA: TGTGCCAGCAGCCCAATGGACGGGGATACGCAGTATTTT.

This clonotype occurred many times. The chain has TRBV4-2 and TRBJ1-2; TRBD1 aligns across 9 bases. The germline gives CDR1 LGHNA, CDR2 YNFKEQ. The CDR3 sequence is 17 residues long. With V trimmed by 2 bases and J by 7 bases, 14 bases remained unmatched. This chain's CDR3 is CASSQPGQGLKFRGYTF. The CDR3 DNA reads TGTGCCAGCAGCCAACCGGGACAGGGTCTTAAGTTCCGTGGCTACACCTTC.

This clonotype was picked up many times. This rearrangement joins TRBV19 to TRBJ2-3, with TRBD1 matching over 10 bases. CDR1 and CDR2 from the germline V gene are LNHDA and SQIVND (reference sequence). The CDR3 covers 14 residues. The junction had 6 bases not matched to a gene; V was cut back by 5 bases and J by 7 bases. CDR3 in DNA: TGTGCCAGTAGTTCGGGACAGGGGTCACATACGCAGTATTTT. Protein sequence: CASSSGQGSHTQYF.

This clonotype came up a few times. V is TRBV5-1 and J is TRBJ1-2, with D hard to call. CDR3 length: 14 residues. Per the germline V gene, CDR1 is SGHRS and CDR2 is YFSETQ. V was clipped by 0 bases and J by 4 bases, with 10 bases between them. The CDR3: CASSLDGRPYGYTF. The CDR3 bases are TGCGCCAGCAGCTTGGATGGACGCCCCTATGGCTACACCTTC.

In its sample, this clonotype was seen many times. This chain joins TRBV20-1 and TRBJ2-3; 7 nucleotides match TRBD1. Germline assignment: CDR1 DFQATT and CDR2 SNEGSKA (reference sequence). The CDR3 runs to 16 residues. J gave up 0 bases and V 0 bases, and 6 bases lay outside the gene matches. As DNA, the CDR3 is TGCAGTGCTAGAGACCCCGGGACAGCTAGCACAGATACGCAGTATTTT. This encodes CSARDPGTASTDTQYF.

The chain has TRBV20-1 and TRBJ2-7, with D hard to call. The CDR3 is 15 residues long. CDR1 DFQATT and CDR2 SNEGSKA come from the germline V gene (reference sequence). Trimming cost V 0 bases and J 0 bases, with 12 bases left between them. CDR3 protein: CSARDPGRSSYEQYF. DNA of the CDR3: TGCAGTGCTAGAGACCCGGGCAGAAGCTCCTACGAGCAGTACTTC.